Presented here are 29 T cell receptor beta chains from one specimen sequenced in a study of T cell repertoires in cytomegalovirus infection. One entry per CDR3 protein results from TCRdb running MiXCR on the reads. The sample consists of about 490,000 distinct CDR3 sequences, more than 25% of them appearing once. Sequencing was performed on PBMCs. These TCRs come from a human donor in good health (CMV status not recorded). Some clones in this sample may be carry-over from other donors' samples.

The J gene is TRBJ2-1, the V gene TRBV7-9; D remains ambiguous. This CDR3 is 12 amino acids long. The V end lost 5 bases, the J end lost 10 bases, and 12 bases lay between the germline ends. Germline assignment: CDR1 SEHNR and CDR2 FQNEAQ (reference sequence). The CDR3 is CASSKDRAEQFF. CDR3 DNA sequence: TGTGCCAGCAGCAAAGACCGAGCGGAGCAGTTCTTC.

Turning to this clonotype: A single base separates this from a much larger clone, so it may be a read error. The rearrangement links TRBV4-2 to TRBJ1-4; a weak D match, TRBD1 (6 bases). CDR3 length equals 16 residues. Germline V gene data show CDR1 as LGHNA and CDR2 as YNFKEQ. The CDR3 DNA reads as TGTGCCAACAGCCAAGAGAGCAGGGGCGGTGATGAAAAACTGTTTTTT. This sequence encodes CANSQESRGGDEKLFF.

This sequence joins TRBV5-4 and TRBJ1-6, with 8 bases lining up with TRBD1. This CDR3 contains 15 residues. From germline, CDR1 is SGHNT and CDR2 YYREEE (reference sequence). V lost 4 bases and J lost 6; bases outside the gene matches: 6. The CDR3 bases are TGTGCCAGCAGCCGGCGACAGGGGAGTAATTCACCCCTCCACTTT. It specifies CASSRRQGSNSPLHF.

The chain employs TRBV5-6 and TRBJ2-7, with D tentatively TRBD2 (6 bases). Germline CDR1 is SGHDT and CDR2 is YYEEEE. The V end was cut by 1 base, the J end by 2 bases, with 13 bases between. CDR3 length equals 15 residues. DNA of the CDR3: TGTGCCAGCAGCTTGTTTGGCGGAGGGACCTACGAGCAGTACGTC. Residues: CASSLFGGGTYEQYV.

This clonotype was seen more than once but under ten times. The chain employs TRBV7-2 and TRBJ2-5; possible D gene TRBD1, 6 bases. The germline gives CDR1 SGHTA, CDR2 FQGNSA. The CDR3 sequence is 16 residues long. Deletions cut 5 bases from V and 0 bases from J, with 16 bases between. The CDR3 here is CASSTISQGYQETQYF. Here the CDR3 DNA reads TGTGCCAGCAGCACCATCTCACAGGGATACCAAGAGACCCAGTACTTC.

The chain employs TRBV19 and TRBJ1-5, with unresolved D. Trimming pared 6 bases from V and 8 bases from J, leaving 14 bases between. Germline V gene lookup returns CDR1 LNHDA and CDR2 SQIVND (reference sequence). This CDR3 contains 13 residues. The CDR3, as DNA: TGTGCCAGTAGGAGGACGGTCCTAAAGCCCCAGCATTTT. This gives the protein CASRRTVLKPQHF.

This clonotype was detected many times. The chain recombines TRBV28 with TRBJ1-5, with D perhaps matching TRBD1 (6 bases). The CDR3 loop spans 15 amino acids. Looked up from germline, CDR1 is MDHEN and CDR2 is SYDVKM. V gave up 5 bases and J gave up 6 bases, with 17 bases separating them. In DNA form, the CDR3 reads TGTGCCAGCAGTGAAGGAACAGGGATAACTCAGCCCCAGCATTTT. Its translation: CASSEGTGITQPQHF.

The sample holds a few counts of this clonotype. CDR3 protein: CASKLSGTGTDTQYF. DNA for the CDR3: TGTGCCAGCAAACTTAGCGGGACTGGCACAGATACGCAGTATTTT. This sequence joins TRBV7-3 and TRBJ2-3; 8 positions agree with TRBD2. The J segment lost 1 base and the V segment lost 7 bases, leaving 7 bases of the junction unmatched. Germline V gene sequence: CDR1 SGHTA, CDR2 FQGTGA. CDR3 length: 15 residues.

The chain couples TRBV4-1 to TRBJ2-1; the D is unclear. Per germline, CDR1 MGHRA and CDR2 YSYEKL. This CDR3 is built from 17 residues. V was clipped by 2 bases and J by 0 bases, with 14 bases between them. Here the CDR3 DNA reads TGCGCCAGCAGCCAACCTAAAGAACGCATCTCCTACAATGAGCAGTTCTTC. The encoded protein is CASSQPKERISYNEQFF.

This clonotype showed up many times. The chain has TRBV7-2 and TRBJ1-5; D gene uncertain. Germline assignment: CDR1 SGHTA and CDR2 FQGNSA. Trimming took off 0 bases at V and 1 base at J, with 7 bases between the two ends. There are 15 residues in the CDR3. CDR3 region: CASSLAGKSNQPQHF. The CDR3, as DNA: TGTGCCAGCAGCTTAGCTGGGAAGAGCAATCAGCCCCAGCATTTT.

This clonotype was found many times. The chain joins TRBV7-6 to TRBJ2-1; D perhaps matches TRBD2 (6 bases). The CDR3 totals 16 residues. Germline values: CDR1 SGHVS, CDR2 FNYEAQ. The ends were cut back, 1 base at V and 8 bases at J, with 18 bases in the middle. The CDR3 bases are TGTGCCAGCAGCTTAGAAGGTAGCGGTGCTGGCGATGAGCAGTTCTTC. It encodes CASSLEGSGAGDEQFF.

The chain uses TRBV24-1 and TRBJ1-5, with D perhaps TRBD1 (5 bases). Germline V gene lookup returns CDR1 KGHDR and CDR2 SFDVKD. The CDR3 runs to 14 residues. Trimming removed 7 bases at V and 4 bases at J, with 13 bases between. This CDR3 reads CATRGRDPNQPQHF. The CDR3 coding sequence is TGTGCCACCAGGGGGCGCGACCCTAATCAGCCCCAGCATTTT.

Comment on this clonotype: Compared with germline, one end of the junction differs, possibly owing to a read error. The V call is TRBV7-9, the J call TRBJ2-5; TRBD1 aligns across 7 bases. The CDR3 has 14 amino acids. Germline CDR1 is SEHNR and CDR2 is FQNEAQ (reference sequence). CDR3 DNA: TGTGCCAGCAGCAATCGACAGGGCTTGGAGACCCAGTCCTTC. Encoded protein: CASSNRQGLETQSF.

The chain uses TRBV2 and TRBJ1-5; D is unclear. The germline gives CDR1 SNHLY, CDR2 FYNNEI. The CDR3 spans 12 residues. V was trimmed by 3 bases and J by 7 bases, leaving 7 bases between them. As DNA, the CDR3 is TGTGCCAGCAGTGACTGGAGACAGCCCCAGCATTTT. Translated: CASSDWRQPQHF.

The chain has TRBV7-2 and TRBJ1-3, with D unresolved. The V end was cut by 9 bases, the J end by 1 base, with 16 bases between. The CDR3 length is 15 residues. CDR1 and CDR2 (germline): SGHTA, FQGNSA. The CDR3 sequence is CASGLYLMSGNTIYF. The CDR3 DNA reads TGTGCCAGTGGGCTTTACCTAATGTCTGGAAACACCATATATTTT.

This chain connects TRBV7-9 to TRBJ1-5; weak D call: TRBD1 (6 bases). The CDR3 covers 16 residues. Trimming cost V 1 base and J 4 bases, with 14 bases left between them. Germline assignment: CDR1 SEHNR and CDR2 FQNEAQ (reference sequence). The CDR3 region is CASSLGSGALNQPQHF. CDR3 in DNA: TGTGCCAGCAGCTTAGGCTCAGGGGCGCTAAATCAGCCCCAGCATTTT.

V and J are TRBV2 and TRBJ2-6, with 10 positions matching TRBD1. Germline V gene data show CDR1 as SNHLY and CDR2 as FYNNEI. The CDR3 is made up of 15 amino acids. J lost 4 bases, V lost 8 bases, and 5 bases had no gene match. CDR3 amino acids: CASGGQGTGANVLTF. CDR3 bases: TGTGCCAGCGGGGGACAGGGGACCGGGGCCAACGTCCTGACTTTC.

This clonotype was seen only a few times. CDR3 residues: CASSLGQGAHGYTF. The CDR3 DNA sequence: TGTGCCAGCAGCTTAGGACAGGGGGCGCATGGCTACACCTTC. The V call is TRBV7-2, the J call TRBJ1-2, with 10 positions matching TRBD1. The V gene end was trimmed by 1 base and the J gene end by 6 bases; junction bases not matched to a gene: 2. The CDR3 is 14 residues long. Germline assignment: CDR1 SGHTA and CDR2 FQGNSA.

The chain links TRBV12-5 to TRBJ2-7, with 8 bases that match TRBD1. The J segment lost 2 bases and the V segment lost 2 bases, leaving 11 bases of the junction unmatched. The germline CDR1 and CDR2 sequences are LGHNT and FRNRAP. The CDR3 totals 17 residues. The CDR3 DNA is TGTGCTAGTGGTTTGCCCCCGGTTGTCAGGGGGCCCTACGAGCAGTACGTC. It encodes CASGLPPVVRGPYEQYV.

This clonotype was observed once. The rearrangement uses TRBV18 and TRBJ2-1; 10 positions agree with TRBD1. The V and J ends lost 0 bases and 7 bases, in that order; junction bases with no gene match: 9. Germline V CDR1 and CDR2: KGHSH, LQKENI. The CDR3 extends over 17 amino acids. The DNA of the CDR3 is TGTGCCAGCTCACCACCGACAGGGGGCTTTTATGGAAATGAGCAGTTCTTC. This sequence encodes CASSPPTGGFYGNEQFF.

This clonotype was detected a few times. The chain recombines TRBV19 with TRBJ1-5; possible D gene TRBD1, 5 bases. In germline, CDR1 is LNHDA, CDR2 SQIVND (reference sequence). There are 16 residues in the CDR3. V lost 1 base and J 2 bases, leaving 12 bases between the germline ends. The CDR3 is CASSIVGLGGNQPQHF. The DNA of the CDR3 is TGTGCCAGTAGTATAGTGGGGTTAGGGGGCAATCAGCCCCAGCATTTT.

Here the CDR3 reads CASSLGGQFGDTQYF. The CDR3 nucleotides read TGCGCCAGCAGCTTGGGGGGGCAGTTCGGAGATACGCAGTATTTT. The V call is TRBV5-1, the J call TRBJ2-3; perhaps TRBD1 as D (6 bases). CDR1 is SGHRS and CDR2 is YFSETQ in the germline V gene. The CDR3 extends over 15 amino acids. V was shortened by 0 bases and J by 5 bases, with 13 bases between the two germline ends.

The CDR3 DNA is TGTGCCACCAGTGTCCTAGCGGGAGCCACAGATACGCAGTATTTT. It specifies CATSVLAGATDTQYF. The rearrangement joins TRBV24-1 to TRBJ2-3; 10 bases are a match to TRBD2. The V segment lost 5 bases and the J segment 2 bases; nucleotides outside the gene matches: 3. The CDR3 runs 15 residues. Germline loops: CDR1 KGHDR, CDR2 SFDVKD.

This clonotype appeared once. The chain carries TRBV15 and TRBJ2-3; possibly TRBD2 for D (5 bases). Germline CDR1 LNHNV, CDR2 YYDKDF (reference sequence). Trimming removed 0 bases from V and 2 bases from J, with 15 bases in between. The CDR3 spans 17 residues. Written as DNA, the CDR3 is TGTGCCACCAGCAGAGATTTAGGGCTAGCCATCACAGATACGCAGTATTTT. It codes for CATSRDLGLAITDTQYF. Drawing the rest from reference TRBV15 and TRBJ2-3, the complete variable domain is DAMVIQNPRYQVTQFGKPVTLSCSQTLNHNVMYWYQQKSSQAPKLLFHYYDKDFNNEADTPDNFQSRRPNTSFCFLDIRSPGLGDTAMYLCATSRDLGLAITDTQYFGPGTRLTVL.

The rearrangement uses TRBV27 and TRBJ1-2, with D hard to call. Trimming removed 2 bases at V and 8 bases at J, with 18 bases between. CDR1 is MNHEY and CDR2 is SMNVEV in the germline V gene (reference sequence). The CDR3 contains 15 residues. CDR3 protein: CASSLRQTGFGGYTF. CDR3 DNA sequence: TGTGCCAGCAGTTTACGGCAGACCGGGTTCGGAGGCTACACCTTC.

The J gene is TRBJ1-2, the V gene TRBV5-1; D perhaps matches TRBD1 (6 bases). The V gene's germline CDR1 is SGHRS and CDR2 YFSETQ. V gave up 5 bases and J gave up 3 bases, with 11 bases separating them. The CDR3 has 13 residues. CDR3 region: CASRGQTYYGYTF. The DNA of the CDR3 is TGCGCCAGCAGAGGACAGACTTACTATGGCTACACCTTC.

This clonotype was seen more than once but under ten times. The chain has TRBV6-4 and TRBJ2-1; 9 nucleotides align to TRBD2. The CDR3 runs to 13 residues. Losses at the gene ends were 5 bases for V and 15 bases for J; bases not matched to a gene: 11. Germline lookup yields CDR1 MRHNA and CDR2 SNTAGT. CDR3: CASSTNSGRGMFF. In nucleotides, the CDR3 is TGTGCCAGCAGTACCAATAGCGGGAGAGGGATGTTCTTC.

The table lists this clonotype with a few counts. The rearrangement links TRBV19 to TRBJ2-1; D is undetermined. The V gene's germline CDR1 is LNHDA and CDR2 SQIVND (reference sequence). The CDR3 is 15 residues long. Trimming took 0 bases from V and 0 from J, leaving 6 bases between them. CDR3 region: CASSIDPNSYNEQFF. CDR3 DNA sequence: TGTGCCAGTAGTATAGATCCGAACTCCTACAATGAGCAGTTCTTC.

This clonotype was seen a few times. The chain combines TRBV12-3 or TRBV12-4 with TRBJ2-4; TRBD2 matches 7 bases. This CDR3 is built from 15 residues. J was trimmed by 8 bases and V by 3 bases; bases with no gene match: 10. For the CDR3, the DNA is TGTGCCAGCAGTTTTGGGAGGGGCTCCCTCGACATTCAGTACTTC. Translation gives CASSFGRGSLDIQYF.